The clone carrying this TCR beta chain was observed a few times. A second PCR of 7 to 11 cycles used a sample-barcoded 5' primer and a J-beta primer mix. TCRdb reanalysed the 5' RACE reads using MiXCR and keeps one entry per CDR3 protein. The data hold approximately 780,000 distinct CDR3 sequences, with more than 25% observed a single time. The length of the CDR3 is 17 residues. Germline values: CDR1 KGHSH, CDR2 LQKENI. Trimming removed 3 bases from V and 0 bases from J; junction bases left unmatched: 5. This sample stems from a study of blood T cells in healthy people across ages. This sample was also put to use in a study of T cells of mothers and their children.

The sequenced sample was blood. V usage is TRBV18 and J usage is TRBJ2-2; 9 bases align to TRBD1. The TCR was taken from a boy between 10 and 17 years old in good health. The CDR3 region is CASSPSGQGTNTGELFF. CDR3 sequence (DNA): TGTGCCAGCTCACCGAGCGGACAGGGGACGAACACCGGGGAGCTGTTTTTT.